These T cell receptor beta chains were read from a single sample in a study of blood T cell repertoires in COVID-19. Libraries were prepared by immunoSEQ multiplex PCR; TCRdb keeps only in-frame clonotypes and omits some of them. Of about 110,000 clones in the sample, over 65% are singletons; the top ten hold 1.5% to 2%. Input material: peripheral blood. These receptors were obtained from a woman aged 40-49 years with acute or convalescent COVID-19. CDR3s leave out the opening cysteine and the closing phenylalanine or tryptophan.

V gene,CDR3 length,CDR3 protein
TRBV7-9,12,ASSARTGNTEAF
TRBV5-1,12,ASSQDSPTDTQY
TRBV3-1/TRBV3-2,15,ASSQDWVDRGGETQY
TRBV28,16,ASSPTPGGIMNTGELF
TRBV5-5,12,ASGSSGGGYGYT
TRBV18,12,ASSPDRSNYGYT
TRBV9,14,ASSAVGSTSAETQY
TRBV9,13,ASSVTGVFGNTIY
TRBV5-6,11,ASSWGQNSPLH
TRBV7-3,14,ASWKGGFSINYGYT
TRBV11-2,14,ASEHLAGEQNNEQF
TRBV5-1,11,ASSWDRTDTQY
TRBV12-5,12,ASGFGGPNEKLF
TRBV2,12,ASSGLAGDNEQF
TRBV6-5,13,ASSYVGGVGDTQY
TRBV27,13,ASSLDGLAPDTQY
TRBV5-1,13,ASSTQVGDQETQY
TRBV19,12,ASSTGGVGTEAF
TRBV5-1,13,ASSLGAVVSETQY
TRBV6-5,12,ASSPPGQQYEQY
TRBV28,11,ASRLDRGHSYT
TRBV3-1/TRBV3-2,16,ASRLSWAGGSNTGELF
TRBV30,11,AWQGELDQPQH
TRBV29-1,13,SAEGLLAGGLELF
TRBV28,14,ASSIPSGTGGYGYT
TRBV14,14,ASSQRGGGAAHTQY
TRBV7-3,14,ASSLSFGAGANVLT
TRBV7-6,14,ASSSSGGYSTDTQY
TRBV20-1,9,SARGQAMAF
TRBV20-1,9,SAQNNYGYT
TRBV4-2,13,ASSPDRGLTDTQY
TRBV7-9,11,ASGSASTDTQY
TRBV7-9,13,ASTRGQGGYNEQF
TRBV6-6,13,ASSYGRGPIYEQY
TRBV19,13,ASSIQVSYNSPLH
TRBV30,11,AWSGGQGAPQF
TRBV19,14,ASSLPGQRENYGYT